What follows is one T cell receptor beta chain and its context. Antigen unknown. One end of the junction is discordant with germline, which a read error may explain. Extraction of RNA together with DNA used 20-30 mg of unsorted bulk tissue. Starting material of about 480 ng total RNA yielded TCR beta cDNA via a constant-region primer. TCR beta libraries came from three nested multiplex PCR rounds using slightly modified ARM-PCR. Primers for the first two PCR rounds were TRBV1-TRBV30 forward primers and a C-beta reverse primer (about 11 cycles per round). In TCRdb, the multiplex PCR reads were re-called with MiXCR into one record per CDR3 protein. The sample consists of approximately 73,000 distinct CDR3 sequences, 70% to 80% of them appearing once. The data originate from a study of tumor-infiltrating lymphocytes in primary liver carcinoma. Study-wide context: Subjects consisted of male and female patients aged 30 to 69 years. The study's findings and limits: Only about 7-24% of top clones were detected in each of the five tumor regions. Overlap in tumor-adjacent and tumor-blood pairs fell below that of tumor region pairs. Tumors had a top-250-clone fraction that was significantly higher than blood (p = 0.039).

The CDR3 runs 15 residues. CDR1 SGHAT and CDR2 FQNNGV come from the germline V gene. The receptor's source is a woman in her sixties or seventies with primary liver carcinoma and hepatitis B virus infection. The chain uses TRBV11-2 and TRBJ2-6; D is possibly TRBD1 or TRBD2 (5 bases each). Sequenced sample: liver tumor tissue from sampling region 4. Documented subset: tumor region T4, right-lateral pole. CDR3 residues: CASSLEGTGANVVTF. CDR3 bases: TGTGCCAGCAGCCTTGAGGGCACCGGGGCCAACGTCGTGACTTTC.